What follows describes a single TCR beta chain. Its target is not known. The data derive from a study of CXCR3-negative and CXCR3-positive naive CD8 T cells. Study overall: Sequencing brought in around 140 million TRB reads altogether, and each library got about 1.5 +/- 0.3 million. Study-level findings and limits: Comparably high diversity marked both naive subsets, whereas memory CD8+ cells had much lower diversity. Higher TRB CDR3 hydrophobicity marked CXCR3-positive naive cells relative to CXCR3-negative naive cells.

Each CD8+ T cell subset was sorted in triplicate, 300,000 or so cells each. Naive CD8+ T cells showed CD45RO-CCR7+CD27+CD95-. This CDR3 is built from 11 residues. Per the germline V gene, CDR1 is SGHNT and CDR2 is YYREEE (reference sequence). In preparing the TRB cDNA libraries, 5' RACE with UMI labels was used. TCRdb reprocessed the 5' RACE reads and reports one entry per CDR3 protein, with no DNA. Its clone listing holds approximately 98,000 distinct CDR3 sequences. The rearrangement uses TRBV5-4 and TRBJ2-2. The receptor's source is a human donor in good health. Some clones in this sample may be carry-over from other donors' samples. Sequenced input: naive CXCR3+ CD8+ T cells from blood. Subset described: CD45RO-CCR7+CD27+CD95- naive CD8+ T cells expressing CXCR3 (TNR3+). CDR3 amino acids: CASSLSGELFF.